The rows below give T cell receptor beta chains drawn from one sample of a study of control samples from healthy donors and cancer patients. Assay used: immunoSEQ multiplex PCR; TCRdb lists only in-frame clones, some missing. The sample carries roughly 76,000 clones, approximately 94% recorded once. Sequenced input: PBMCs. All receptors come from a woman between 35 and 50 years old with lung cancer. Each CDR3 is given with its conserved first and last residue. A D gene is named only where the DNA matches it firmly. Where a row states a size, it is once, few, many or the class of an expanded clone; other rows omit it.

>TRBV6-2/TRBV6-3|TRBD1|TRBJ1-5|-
CASSFPGTGAGQPQHF
TGTGCCAGCAGTTTCCCCGGGACAGGGGCTGGGCAGCCCCAGCATTTT
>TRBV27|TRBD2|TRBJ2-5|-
CASSLVSGLRETQYF
TGTGCCAGCAGTTTAGTTTCGGGACTACGGGAGACCCAGTACTTC
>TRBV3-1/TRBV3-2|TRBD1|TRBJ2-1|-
CASSRDRGPYNEQFF
TGTGCCAGCAGCCGCGACAGGGGGCCCTACAATGAGCAGTTCTTC
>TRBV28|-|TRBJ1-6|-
CASTSLSPGGSNSPLHF
TGTGCCAGCACCTCCCTCTCCCCGGGTGGCAGCAATTCACCCCTCCACTTT
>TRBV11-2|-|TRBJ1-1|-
CASSDTGTPGTEAFF
TGTGCCAGCAGCGACACCGGGACACCTGGCACTGAAGCTTTCTTT
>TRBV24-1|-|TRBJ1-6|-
CATSEQSSRNSPLHF
TGTGCCACCAGTGAGCAGTCCAGCCGGAATTCACCCCTCCACTTT
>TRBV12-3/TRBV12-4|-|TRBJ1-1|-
CASSLFNTEAFF
TGTGCCAGCAGTTTATTCAACACTGAAGCTTTCTTT
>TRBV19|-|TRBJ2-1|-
CASSRGDGGTLNEQFF
TGTGCCAGTAGTAGGGGGGACGGAGGCACCCTCAATGAGCAGTTCTTC
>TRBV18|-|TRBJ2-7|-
CASSQGHLYEQYF
TGTGCCAGCTCACAGGGACACCTTTACGAGCAGTACTTC
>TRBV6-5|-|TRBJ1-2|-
CASRAGWYGYTF
TGTGCCAGCCGAGCGGGGTGGTATGGCTACACCTTC
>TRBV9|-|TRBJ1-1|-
CASSEGRLNTEAFF
TGTGCCAGCAGCGAAGGGAGGCTGAACACTGAAGCTTTCTTT
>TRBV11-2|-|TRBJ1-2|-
CASSFGPGAYGYTF
-
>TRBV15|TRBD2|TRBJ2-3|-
CATSRRTSGADTQYF
TGTGCCACCAGCAGAAGGACTAGCGGGGCAGATACGCAGTATTTT
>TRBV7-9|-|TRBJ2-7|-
CASSLAGGYEQYF
TGTGCCAGCAGCTTAGCGGGGGGCTACGAGCAGTACTTC
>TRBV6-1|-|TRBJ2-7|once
CASSESDRYEQYF
TGTGCCAGCAGTGAAAGCGACCGCTACGAGCAGTACTTC
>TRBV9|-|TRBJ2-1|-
CASSSLGLQRNEQFF
TGTGCCAGCAGTTCTCTAGGTCTTCAGCGCAATGAGCAGTTCTTC
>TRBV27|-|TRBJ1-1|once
CASSLWTNTEAFF
TGTGCCAGCAGTTTATGGACGAACACTGAAGCTTTCTTT
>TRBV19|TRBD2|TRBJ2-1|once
CASSGRRDYLYHEQFF
TGTGCCAGTAGTGGCCGCCGGGACTACCTCTATCATGAGCAGTTCTTC
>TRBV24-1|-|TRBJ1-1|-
CATSDGQNTEAFF
TGTGCCACCAGTGATGGCCAAAACACTGAAGCTTTCTTT
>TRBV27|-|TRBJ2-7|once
CASSLVRGSYEQYF
TGTGCCAGCAGTTTAGTGCGCGGATCCTACGAGCAGTACTTC
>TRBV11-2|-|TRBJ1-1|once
CASTSNVVSVAFF
TGTGCCAGCACCTCAAACGTTGTAAGTGTAGCTTTCTTT
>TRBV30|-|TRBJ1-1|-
CAWTLQGVGVTEAFF
TGTGCCTGGACTTTACAGGGCGTTGGGGTCACTGAAGCTTTCTTT
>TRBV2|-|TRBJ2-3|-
CASSEGNPLSTDTQYF
TGTGCCAGCAGTGAAGGAAATCCTCTTAGCACAGATACGCAGTATTTT
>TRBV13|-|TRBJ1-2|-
CASSLVYLDRDYGYTF
TGTGCCAGCAGCTTAGTATACCTGGACAGAGATTATGGCTACACCTTC
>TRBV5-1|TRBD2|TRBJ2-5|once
CASSPRTSGGAETQYF
TGCGCCAGCAGCCCCCGGACTAGCGGGGGGGCAGAGACCCAGTACTTC
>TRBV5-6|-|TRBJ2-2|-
CASSFLGRGTGELFF
TGTGCCAGCAGCTTCCTGGGGCGTGGCACCGGGGAGCTGTTTTTT
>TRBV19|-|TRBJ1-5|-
CASSIRVTQPQHF
TGTGCCAGTAGTATCAGGGTCACTCAGCCCCAGCATTTT
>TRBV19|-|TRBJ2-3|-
CASSIVGADTQYF
TGTGCCAGTAGTATCGTGGGGGCAGATACGCAGTATTTT
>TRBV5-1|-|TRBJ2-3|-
CASSSPTGTDTQYF
TGCGCCAGCAGCTCGCCGACGGGGACAGATACGCAGTATTTT
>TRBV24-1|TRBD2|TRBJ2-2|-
CATSDAGGGVGGELFF
TGTGCCACCAGTGACGCTGGCGGGGGGGTAGGCGGGGAGCTGTTTTTT
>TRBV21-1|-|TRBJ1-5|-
CASSLRHRGNQPQHF
TGTGCCAGCAGCCTTCGGCACAGGGGGAATCAGCCCCAGCATTTT
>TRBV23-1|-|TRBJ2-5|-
CASSTLDWQETQYF
TGCGCCAGCAGTACTTTGGACTGGCAAGAGACCCAGTACTTC
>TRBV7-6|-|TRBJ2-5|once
CASSLEAGPGRLPATQYF
TGTGCCAGCAGCTTAGAGGCTGGCCCGGGACGGCTCCCGGCGACCCAGTACTTC
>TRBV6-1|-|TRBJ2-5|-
CASSERAGGETQYF
TGTGCCAGCAGTGAGAGGGCCGGGGGAGAGACCCAGTACTTC
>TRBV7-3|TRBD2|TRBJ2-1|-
CASSIGTSGGYNEQFF
TGTGCCAGCAGCATCGGGACTAGCGGGGGTTACAATGAGCAGTTCTTC
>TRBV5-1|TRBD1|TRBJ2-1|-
CASSSQPGQGANEQFF
TGCGCCAGCAGTTCTCAACCGGGACAGGGGGCGAATGAGCAGTTCTTC
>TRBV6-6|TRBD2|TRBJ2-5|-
CASSKPSGGARETQYF
TGTGCCAGCAGTAAACCTAGCGGGGGGGCTCGGGAGACCCAGTACTTC
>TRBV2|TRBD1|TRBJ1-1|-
CASSSQGARTEAFF
TGTGCCAGCAGCTCGCAGGGGGCGCGGACTGAAGCTTTCTTT
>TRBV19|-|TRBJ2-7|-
CASSIGSGEQYF
TGTGCCAGTAGTATAGGGTCAGGCGAGCAGTACTTC
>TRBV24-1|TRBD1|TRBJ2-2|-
CATSEAGTENTGELFF
TGTGCCACCAGTGAGGCCGGGACAGAGAACACCGGGGAGCTGTTTTTT
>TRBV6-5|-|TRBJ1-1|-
CASSYRQTGFTEAFF
TGTGCCAGCAGTTACCGTCAGACAGGATTCACTGAAGCTTTCTTT
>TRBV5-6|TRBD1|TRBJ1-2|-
CASSLVDRPYGYTF
TGTGCCAGCAGCTTGGTGGACAGGCCCTATGGCTACACCTTC
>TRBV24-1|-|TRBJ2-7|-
CATSLSPWDKSLDMTSWGYEQYF
TGTGCCACCTCCCTCTCACCCTGGGACAAATCTCTGGATATGACGTCTTGGGGCTACGAGCAGTACTTC
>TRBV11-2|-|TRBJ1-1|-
CASSPLYRAGGSEAFF
TGTGCCAGCAGCCCTCTCTACAGGGCAGGAGGCTCTGAAGCTTTCTTT
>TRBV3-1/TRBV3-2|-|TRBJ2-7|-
CASSQGTGSPPYEQYF
TGTGCCAGCAGCCAAGGTACAGGGAGCCCCCCCTACGAGCAGTACTTC
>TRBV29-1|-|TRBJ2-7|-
CSVEVGDYEQYF
TGCAGCGTTGAGGTAGGGGACTACGAGCAGTACTTC
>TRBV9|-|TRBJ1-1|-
CASSVGVQAEAFF
TGTGCCAGCAGCGTAGGGGTTCAGGCTGAAGCTTTCTTT